The 21 T cell receptor beta chains reported below all come from one sample, sequenced in a study of T cell responses to AZD1222 COVID-19 vaccine. Clones were sequenced by immunoSEQ multiplex PCR, and TCRdb holds only the in-frame ones, with some missing. The profile shows some 90,000 clones, 80% to 90% of them singletons. Sequencing was performed on peripheral blood, taken on day 0 of AZD1222 vaccination. Receptors originate from an adult in good health.

The V and J genes are TRBV10-3 and TRBJ1-1; D unresolved. The germline gives CDR1 ENHRY, CDR2 SYGVKD. V lost 6 bases and J 1 base, leaving 12 bases between the germline ends. The CDR3 is 14 amino acids. The CDR3 sequence: CAIRDYPQNTEAFF. DNA for the CDR3: TGTGCCATCAGGGATTACCCACAGAACACTGAAGCTTTCTTT.

This clone appeared once. The chain recombines TRBV6-5 with TRBJ1-6; tentative D call: TRBD1 (6 bases). The V gene lost 2 bases and the J gene lost 9 bases, with 11 bases spanning the gap. The CDR3 loop spans 14 amino acids. Per the germline V gene, CDR1 is MNHEY and CDR2 is SVGAGI. The CDR3 sequence is CASSYVGGPSPLHF. The CDR3 DNA is TGTGCCAGCAGTTACGTCGGGGGGCCTTCACCCCTCCACTTT.

J is TRBJ1-2 and V is TRBV23-1; D remains ambiguous. TRBV23-1 falls under the ORF class, with uncertain function. CDR3 length equals 15 residues. V shed 7 bases and J shed 2 bases, with 17 bases lying between them. This CDR3 reads CASTQNRIRNYGYTF. CDR3 in DNA: TGCGCCAGCACCCAGAACCGGATAAGAAACTATGGCTACACCTTC.

The rearrangement uses TRBV3-1 (or the pseudogene TRBV3-2) and TRBJ1-2, with unresolved D. The CDR3 loop spans 16 amino acids. Trimming took off 1 base at V and 8 bases at J, with 20 bases between the two ends. Germline loops: CDR1 LGHDT, CDR2 YNNKEL (reference sequence). In DNA form, the CDR3 reads TGTGCCAGCAGCCAAGTTACGGCAGACCATCTGGGGGGCTACACCTTC. It specifies CASSQVTADHLGGYTF.

The V and J genes are TRBV10-2 and TRBJ2-3; the D gene is possibly TRBD2 (5 bases). Per germline, CDR1 WSHSY and CDR2 SAAADI. The V and J ends lost 8 bases and 5 bases respectively, with 20 bases between them. CDR3 size: 15 residues. Here the CDR3 DNA reads TGCGCCAGCCAAGCCCATAGCGCCATTCTAGATACGCAGTATTTT. Translating gives CASQAHSAILDTQYF.

The rearrangement links TRBV28 to TRBJ1-2; 9 nucleotides line up with TRBD1. This CDR3 contains 14 residues. V was pared by 3 bases and J by 5 bases, with 4 bases of the junction left unmatched. Germline V gene lookup returns CDR1 MDHEN and CDR2 SYDVKM. In nucleotides, the CDR3 is TGTGCCAGCAGTTTGGGTGACAGGGGGTATGGCTACACCTTC. Translation: CASSLGDRGYGYTF.

J is TRBJ1-2 and V is TRBV28; 7 positions match TRBD1. J was trimmed by 3 bases and V by 5 bases; bases with no gene match: 3. The CDR3 is 13 amino acids. The germline V gene encodes CDR1 MDHEN and CDR2 SYDVKM. The CDR3 here is CASSQTGYYGYTF. For the CDR3, the DNA is TGTGCCAGCAGTCAGACAGGGTACTATGGCTACACCTTC.

V and J are TRBV10-3 and TRBJ2-3; unclear D gene. Germline V gene data show CDR1 as ENHRY and CDR2 as SYGVKD. Trimming removed 2 bases at V and 5 bases at J, with 14 bases between. The CDR3 loop spans 15 amino acids. The CDR3 sequence: CAISEASLSGDTQYF. The DNA of the CDR3 is TGTGCCATCAGTGAGGCTAGTTTATCAGGAGATACGCAGTATTTT.

The chain uses TRBV5-1 and TRBJ1-1, with unresolved D. Germline V gene lookup returns CDR1 SGHRS and CDR2 YFSETQ. V gave up 0 bases and J gave up 4 bases, with 4 bases separating them. This CDR3 contains 12 residues. The CDR3 nucleotides are TGCGCCAGCAGCTTGGAGGGCACTGAAGCTTTCTTT. Translated, it gives CASSLEGTEAFF.

The chain links TRBV19 to TRBJ1-2; no definite D call. Per the germline V gene, CDR1 is LNHDA and CDR2 is SQIVND (reference sequence). CDR3 length: 13 amino acids. The V gene lost 1 base and the J gene lost 5 bases, with 8 bases spanning the gap. Here the CDR3 DNA reads TGTGCCAGTAGTATAGCTGGAAGATATGGCTACACCTTC. Translation: CASSIAGRYGYTF. The entire variable domain, with the rest obtained from reference TRBV19 and TRBJ1-2, is as follows: DGGITQSPKYLFRKEGQNVTLSCEQNLNHDAMYWYRQDPGQGLRLIYYSQIVNDFQKGDIAEGYSVSREKKESFPLTVTSAQKNPTAFYLCASSIAGRYGYTFGSGTRLTVV.

This chain uses TRBV6-2 or TRBV6-3 with TRBJ1-2; the D is unclear. The CDR3 spans 14 residues. V was trimmed by 0 bases and J by 7 bases, leaving 12 bases between them. Germline V gives CDR1 MNHEY, CDR2 SVGEGT. CDR3 in DNA: TGTGCCAGCAGTTACTCGAAGTTCAGTGGTGGCTACACCTTC. The encoded protein is CASSYSKFSGGYTF.

V usage is TRBV27 and J usage is TRBJ1-5; 7 positions agree with TRBD1. The germline V gene has CDR1 MNHEY and CDR2 SMNVEV (reference sequence). There are 16 residues in the CDR3. Trimming at V came to 7 bases and at J to 8 bases, leaving 17 bases not matched to a gene. The CDR3 bases are TGTGCCAGCACACCAAGGTATAGCAGGGGGAGTGAGCCCCAGCATTTT. The encoded protein is CASTPRYSRGSEPQHF.

The gene calls are TRBV14 and TRBJ2-7; TRBD1 or TRBD2 may be the D gene (5 bases each). The CDR3 has 12 residues. Trimming stripped 9 bases from V and 2 bases from J, with 11 bases between. The germline V gene encodes CDR1 SGHDN and CDR2 FVKESK. The CDR3 sequence: CASGGATYEQYF. DNA for the CDR3: TGTGCCAGTGGGGGAGCTACCTACGAGCAGTACTTC.

The chain combines TRBV11-2 with TRBJ2-7; 7 bases agree with TRBD2. The V and J ends lost 1 base and 2 bases, in that order; junction bases with no gene match: 11. The germline CDR1 and CDR2 sequences are SGHAT and FQNNGV. The CDR3 is 17 residues long. The CDR3 is CASSLALGAGETYEQYF. In DNA, the CDR3 is TGTGCCAGCAGCTTAGCCCTCGGGGCGGGAGAGACCTACGAGCAGTACTTC.

This clone has just one count. This chain uses TRBV5-6 with TRBJ1-2; D is uncertain. This CDR3 is 12 amino acids long. V was cut by 0 bases and J by 3 bases, with 3 bases left in between. CDR1 is SGHDT, CDR2 YYEEEE, per germline. The chain's CDR3 is CASSLADYGYTF. CDR3 sequence (DNA): TGTGCCAGCAGCTTGGCAGACTATGGCTACACCTTC.

The V gene is TRBV11-1, the J gene TRBJ1-1; D might be TRBD1 (5 bases). Per germline, CDR1 SGHAT and CDR2 FQDESV (reference sequence). This CDR3 spans 15 amino acids. The V end was cut by 4 bases, the J end by 1 base, with 13 bases between. This CDR3 reads CASSSWGGENTEAFF. In DNA, the CDR3 is TGTGCCAGCAGCTCCTGGGGGGGAGAGAACACTGAAGCTTTCTTT.

This sequence joins TRBV24-1 and TRBJ2-1, with 7 nucleotides matching TRBD1. In germline, CDR1 is KGHDR, CDR2 SFDVKD. There are 12 residues in the CDR3. Losses at the gene ends were 7 bases for V and 10 bases for J; bases not matched to a gene: 6. The chain's CDR3 is CATRDRIGEQFF. In DNA, the CDR3 is TGTGCCACCAGGGACAGGATCGGGGAGCAGTTCTTC.

J is TRBJ2-1 and V is TRBV30, with 8 nucleotides matching TRBD1. With V trimmed by 2 bases and J by 9 bases, 6 bases remained unmatched. CDR3 size: 13 residues. Germline V gene lookup returns CDR1 GTSNPN and CDR2 SVGIG (reference sequence). The CDR3 DNA follows: TGTGCCTGGAGTACAGACAGGGGAGGTGAGCAGTTCTTC. Amino acid sequence: CAWSTDRGGEQFF.

This clone is a singleton in its sample. The chain employs TRBV24-1 and TRBJ2-1, with TRBD2 matching 10 bases. The CDR3 loop spans 16 amino acids. V dropped 5 bases and J dropped 2; count of bases not matched to a gene: 5. The V gene's germline CDR1 is KGHDR and CDR2 SFDVKD. In DNA, the CDR3 is TGTGCCACCAGTGGGCCGGGACTAGCGACCTACAATGAGCAGTTCTTC. It codes for CATSGPGLATYNEQFF.

The genes are TRBV27 and TRBJ1-4; 12 bases are a match to TRBD1. V lost 5 bases to trimming and J lost 7 bases; unmatched junction nucleotides: 11. The CDR3 spans 17 residues. Germline V lookup: CDR1 MNHEY, CDR2 SMNVEV (reference sequence). CDR3 sequence: CASSPSGQGAFGEKLFF. The DNA for the CDR3 is TGTGCCAGCAGTCCCTCGGGACAGGGGGCGTTTGGTGAAAAACTGTTTTTT.

This clone was picked up one time. The rearrangement links TRBV10-3 to TRBJ1-5, with a weak D call TRBD1 (5 bases). Trimming pared 3 bases from V and 7 bases from J, leaving 10 bases between. The CDR3 runs 13 residues. The V gene's germline CDR1 is ENHRY and CDR2 SYGVKD. In DNA, the CDR3 is TGTGCCATCAGTGACAAGGGGCGGCAGCCCCAGCATTTT. Translation: CAISDKGRQPQHF.